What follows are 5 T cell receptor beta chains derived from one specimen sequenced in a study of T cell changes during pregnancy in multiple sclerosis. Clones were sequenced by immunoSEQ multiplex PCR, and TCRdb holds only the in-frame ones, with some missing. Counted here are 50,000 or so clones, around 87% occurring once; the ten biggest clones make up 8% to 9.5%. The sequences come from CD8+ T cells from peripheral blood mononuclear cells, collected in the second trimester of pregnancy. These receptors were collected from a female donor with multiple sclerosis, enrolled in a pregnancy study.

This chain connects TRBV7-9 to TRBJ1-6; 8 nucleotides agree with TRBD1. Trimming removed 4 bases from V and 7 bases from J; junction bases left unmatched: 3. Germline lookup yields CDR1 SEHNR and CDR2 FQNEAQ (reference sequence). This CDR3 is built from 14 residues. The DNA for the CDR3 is TGTGCCAGCAGCTCTACAGGGGGAAATTCACCCCTCCACTTT. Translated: CASSSTGGNSPLHF.

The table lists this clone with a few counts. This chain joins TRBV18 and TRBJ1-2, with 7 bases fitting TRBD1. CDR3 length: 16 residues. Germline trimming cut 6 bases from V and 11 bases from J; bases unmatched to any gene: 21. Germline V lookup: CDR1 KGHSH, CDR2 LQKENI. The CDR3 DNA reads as TGTGCCAGCTCTCGCTCGCCGGGACAGTCTTATGATTTGTACACCTTC. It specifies CASSRSPGQSYDLYTF.

This CDR3 is CSVYAGNTEAFF. As DNA, the CDR3 is TGCAGCGTGTATGCAGGGAACACTGAAGCTTTCTTT. The rearrangement uses TRBV29-1 and TRBJ1-1; no clear D. Germline CDR1 reads SQVTM; CDR2 reads ANQGSEA. CDR3 length: 12 amino acids. Between the trimmed V and J ends, which lost 6 bases and 1 base, there was a span of 9 bases.

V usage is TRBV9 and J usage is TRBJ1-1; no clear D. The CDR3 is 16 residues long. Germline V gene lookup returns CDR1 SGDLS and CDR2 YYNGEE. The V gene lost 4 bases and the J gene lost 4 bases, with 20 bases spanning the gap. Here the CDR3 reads CASSPTEIYRGTEAFF. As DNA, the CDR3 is TGTGCCAGCAGCCCAACCGAGATCTACCGGGGCACTGAAGCTTTCTTT.

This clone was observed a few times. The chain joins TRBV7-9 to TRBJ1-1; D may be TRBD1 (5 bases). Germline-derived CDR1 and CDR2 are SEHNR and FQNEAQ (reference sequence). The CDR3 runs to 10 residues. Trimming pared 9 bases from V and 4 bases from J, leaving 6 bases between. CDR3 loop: CASQGTEAFF. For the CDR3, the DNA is TGTGCCAGTCAGGGCACTGAAGCTTTCTTT.